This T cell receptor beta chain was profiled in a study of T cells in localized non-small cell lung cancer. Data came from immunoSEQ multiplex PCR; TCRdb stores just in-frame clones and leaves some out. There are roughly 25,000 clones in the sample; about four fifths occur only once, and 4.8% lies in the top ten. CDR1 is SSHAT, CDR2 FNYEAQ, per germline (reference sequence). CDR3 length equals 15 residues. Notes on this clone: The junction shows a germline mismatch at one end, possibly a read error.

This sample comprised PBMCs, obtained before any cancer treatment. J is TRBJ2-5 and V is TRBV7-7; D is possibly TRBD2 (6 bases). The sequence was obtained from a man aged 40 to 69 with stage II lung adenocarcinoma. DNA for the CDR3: TGTGCTAGCAGCTTAGCCGGGACTCATGAGGAGACCCAGTACTTC. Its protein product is CASSLAGTHEETQYF. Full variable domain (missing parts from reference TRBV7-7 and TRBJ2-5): GAGVSQSPRYKVTKRGQDVTLRCDPISSHATLYWYQQALGQGPEFLTYFNYEAQPDKSGLPSDRFSAERPEGSISTLTIQRTEQRDSAMYRCASSLAGTHEETQYFGPGTRLLVL.